A selection of T cell receptor beta chains follows, all from one sample in a study of OX40 agonist ivuxolimab in advanced cancers. Method: immunoSEQ multiplex PCR; TCRdb's copy keeps in-frame clones and lacks some. The sample consists of 12,000 or so clones, around 84% of them appearing once. Sample: CD4+ or CD8+ T cells sorted from blood, taken in a trial of the OX40 agonist ivuxolimab. The receptors derive from an adult with an advanced solid tumor such as melanoma, head and neck, liver or kidney cancer. Both conserved end residues are part of each CDR3. A D gene is named only where the DNA matches it firmly. Size is omitted from some rows. Given values are once, few, many or a class for expanded clones.

d_gene	abundance	v_gene	j_gene	CDR3nt	CDR3aa
-	-	TRBV4-2	TRBJ1-1	TGTGCCAGCAGCCTCCCCGGGACGAACACTGAAGCTTTCTTT	CASSLPGTNTEAFF
-	-	TRBV7-9	TRBJ2-1	TGTGCCAGCAGGCCAACGGTAGACTCGTACAATGAGCAGTTCTTC	CASRPTVDSYNEQFF
-	once	TRBV19	TRBJ1-5	TGTGCCAGCTCCCCGGATCCTATAAACCTTTATCAGCCCCAGCATTTT	CASSPDPINLYQPQHF
TRBD1	once	TRBV27	TRBJ1-1	TGTGCCAGCAGTGCATCGACAGGGGACACTGAAGCTTTCTTT	CASSASTGDTEAFF
-	-	TRBV9	TRBJ1-1	TGTGCCAGCAGCGTAGGCGGGAGCACTGAAGCTTTCTTT	CASSVGGSTEAFF
-	-	TRBV13	TRBJ1-2	TGTGCCAGCAGCTTAGGAGGGGGGGCGCGGGCCTATGGCTACACCTTC	CASSLGGGARAYGYTF
-	-	TRBV19	TRBJ1-2	TGTGCCAGTAGTAGCGGCCAGGGCTATCTTGGCTACACCTTC	CASSSGQGYLGYTF
-	-	TRBV14	TRBJ1-5	TGTGCCAGCAGCCAAGGGGGAGGGAACAATCAGCCCCAGCATTTT	CASSQGGGNNQPQHF
-	-	TRBV2	TRBJ2-7	TGTGCCAGCACCCCAGGGGGGCAGGACCACTACGAGCAGTACTTC	CASTPGGQDHYEQYF
TRBD1	-	TRBV13	TRBJ2-1	TGTGCCAGCAGCCCCGTACAGGACAGGGCGGATGAGCAGTTCTTC	CASSPVQDRADEQFF
TRBD1	-	TRBV5-6	TRBJ1-6	TGTGCCAGCAGCCGACAGGGGAGCTCCTATAATTCACCCCTCCACTTT	CASSRQGSSYNSPLHF
-	-	TRBV2	TRBJ1-2	TGTGCCAGCAGTGAACCGGGGGACTATGGCTACACCTTC	CASSEPGDYGYTF
-	-	TRBV5-6	TRBJ1-2	TGTGCCAGCAGCTTGGAACAGGGCGCTATAGATGGCTACACCTTC	CASSLEQGAIDGYTF
-	-	TRBV7-9	TRBJ2-2	TGTGCCAGCAGCTTAACCAACGCGTGGGGGGAGAACACCGGGGAGCTGTTTTTT	CASSLTNAWGENTGELFF
TRBD2	once	TRBV29-1	TRBJ2-1	TGCAGCGGATATCCGCGGCCCAGCGGGGGGCCCTACAATGAGCAGTTCTTC	CSGYPRPSGGPYNEQFF
-	-	TRBV19	TRBJ2-2	TGTGCCAGTAGTATGTCCAAGTCTACGAACACCGGGGAGCTGTTTTTT	CASSMSKSTNTGELFF
-	-	TRBV19	TRBJ2-1	TGTGCCAGTAGTATTGGGACTCTCCAGTTCTTC	CASSIGTLQFF
-	once	TRBV4-1	TRBJ1-2	TGCGCCAGCAGCCAAGAAGTCCGGGAGACTAACTATGGCTACACCTTC	CASSQEVRETNYGYTF
-	-	TRBV14	TRBJ2-2	TGTGCCAGCAGCCAAGGGACCAAGATGGGGACCGGGGAGCTGTTTTTT	CASSQGTKMGTGELFF
-	large	TRBV7-9	TRBJ1-5	TGTGCCAGCAGCTTAGCGGGGGGCAATCAGCCCCAGCATTTT	CASSLAGGNQPQHF
TRBD1	few	TRBV27	TRBJ2-1	TGTGCCAGCAGCCGGGACAGGGTGGGAAGTGAGCAGTTCTTC	CASSRDRVGSEQFF
-	-	TRBV27	TRBJ1-1	TGTGCCAGCAGTTTGTCAGGAGGTATGAACACTGAAGCTTTCTTT	CASSLSGGMNTEAFF
-	-	TRBV13	TRBJ1-1	TGTGCCAGCAGCGAGGACAGCAACACTGAAGCTTTCTTT	CASSEDSNTEAFF
TRBD1	-	TRBV19	TRBJ1-1	TGTGCCAGTAGTATGGGGGGACAGGGGACTGAAGCTTTCTTT	CASSMGGQGTEAFF
TRBD1	-	TRBV7-1	TRBJ1-5	TGTGCCAGCAGCGGGACAGGGGACTATCAGCCCCAGCATTTT	CASSGTGDYQPQHF
-	-	TRBV20-1	TRBJ1-1	TGCAGTGCTAGGTGGAGCATGGAAGCTTTCTTT	CSARWSMEAFF
TRBD1	-	TRBV28	TRBJ2-7	TGTGCCAGCAGTTCCCCGGGACAGGGACGGGACGAGCAGTACTTC	CASSSPGQGRDEQYF
-	-	TRBV7-6	TRBJ2-7	TGTGCCAGCAGCTCCCTCCCCCCGAAGACAGGCACCTACGAGCAGTACTTC	CASSSLPPKTGTYEQYF
TRBD1	-	TRBV6-1	TRBJ1-5	TGTGCCAGCAAGAGGTATACAGGGGACGGTCAGCCCCAGCATTTT	CASKRYTGDGQPQHF
-	-	TRBV19	TRBJ1-1	TGTGCCAGTAGTATGGGGGTGGCTGAAGCTTTCTTT	CASSMGVAEAFF
-	-	TRBV5-1	TRBJ2-5	TGCGCCAGCAGCTTGCCCCGAAGGGAGCAAGAGACCCAGTACTTC	CASSLPRREQETQYF
-	medium-sized	TRBV18	TRBJ2-2	TGTGCCAGCTCACCAACCGGGGAGCTGTTTTTT	CASSPTGELFF
-	few	TRBV7-9	TRBJ1-1	TGTGCCAGCAGCTTAGGAGGGCGGAATACTGAAGCTTTCTTT	CASSLGGRNTEAFF
-	-	TRBV5-1	TRBJ2-1	TGCGCCAGCAGCCTGACATCATACAATGAGCAGTTCTTC	CASSLTSYNEQFF
-	-	TRBV7-2	TRBJ2-7	TGTGCCAGCTCATGGGCGGACAAATACTACGAGCAGTACTTC	CASSWADKYYEQYF
TRBD1	-	TRBV13	TRBJ1-4	TGTGCCAGCAGTCATGCAGGACAGGGGCCAACTAATGAAAAACTGTTTTTT	CASSHAGQGPTNEKLFF
-	medium-sized	TRBV19	TRBJ2-7	TGTGCCAGTAGTATAGGGGGGTTCCAGTACGAGCAGTACTTC	CASSIGGFQYEQYF
-	-	TRBV7-9	TRBJ1-4	TGTGCCAGCAGTGAAGCGCTTCGCTCAGCTAATGAAAAACTGTTTTTT	CASSEALRSANEKLFF
-	-	TRBV10-3	TRBJ1-2	TGTGCCACCTCGGGCGTGGACTATGGCTACACCTTC	CATSGVDYGYTF
TRBD1	-	TRBV7-9	TRBJ2-7	TGTGCCAGCAGCCGTCTATCGGGACAGGCCTACGAGCAGTACTTC	CASSRLSGQAYEQYF
-	-	TRBV6-1	TRBJ2-7	TGTGCCAGCAGTGAAGTACGGGGGGCTTACACCACCTACGAGCAGTACTTC	CASSEVRGAYTTYEQYF
-	-	TRBV5-8	TRBJ1-1	TGTGCCAAGCCCTGGACATCAGATAACACTGAAGCTTTCTTT	CAKPWTSDNTEAFF
-	-	TRBV15	TRBJ2-5	TGTGCCACCAGCAGAAACCAAGAGACCCAGTACTTC	CATSRNQETQYF
TRBD1	-	TRBV7-3	TRBJ1-6	TGTGCCACCTCCGACAGGGAGAATTCACCCCTCCACTTT	CATSDRENSPLHF
TRBD1	-	TRBV28	TRBJ2-3	TGTGCCAGCAGGGGCCTAGGACAGGGGGCTGGAGATACGCAGTATTTT	CASRGLGQGAGDTQYF
-	once	TRBV27	TRBJ1-1	TGTGCCAGCATTCCTTCCTTTTGGGGAATCAACACTGAAGCTTTCTTT	CASIPSFWGINTEAFF
TRBD1	-	TRBV5-4	TRBJ1-2	TGTGCCAGCAGCTTTGGGACAGGTGACTACACCTTC	CASSFGTGDYTF
TRBD1	-	TRBV2	TRBJ1-1	TGTGCCAGCATGGTACAGGGGCAAACTATGAACACTGAAGCTTTCTTT	CASMVQGQTMNTEAFF
TRBD1	large	TRBV19	TRBJ2-7	TGTGCCAGTAGTAGGGGACAGCCGGGCGAGCAGTACTTC	CASSRGQPGEQYF
-	-	TRBV9	TRBJ2-2	TGTGCCAGCAGCGACTCAGGGGCCGCACCCGGGGAGCTGTTTTTT	CASSDSGAAPGELFF
TRBD1	-	TRBV13	TRBJ1-2	TGTGCCAGCAGCGGGTGGACAGGAGGCTCCTATGGCTACACCTTC	CASSGWTGGSYGYTF
-	-	TRBV5-6	TRBJ1-1	TGTGCCAGCAGCTCTGGGGGGGCGCGGAACACTGAAGCTTTCTTT	CASSSGGARNTEAFF
TRBD1	-	TRBV4-1	TRBJ1-1	TGCGCCAGCAGGGAGGGACAGGGTATGAACACTGAAGCTTTCTTT	CASREGQGMNTEAFF
-	-	TRBV5-5	TRBJ1-5	TGTGCCAGCAGCTTGGGGGGAGGGCAGCCCCAGCATTTT	CASSLGGGQPQHF
-	-	TRBV7-6	TRBJ1-1	TGTGCCAGCAGCCCTAGGGGGGGAAACACTGAAGCTTTCTTT	CASSPRGGNTEAFF
-	-	TRBV4-1	TRBJ1-2	TGCGCCAGCAGCGGGTTAAAGGGCTATGGCTACACCTTC	CASSGLKGYGYTF
-	-	TRBV11-3	TRBJ1-2	TGTGCCAGCAGCTTAAACGGCGGAGCGAACTATGGCTACACCTTC	CASSLNGGANYGYTF
-	once	TRBV29-1	TRBJ2-7	TGCAGCGTTGAAGTTCAGGGGCTCTACGAGCAGTACTTC	CSVEVQGLYEQYF
-	-	TRBV7-9	TRBJ2-2	TGTGCCAGCAGCTCGCCCGATGGGTTCCCCGGGGAGCTGTTTTTT	CASSSPDGFPGELFF
-	-	TRBV5-8	TRBJ2-7	TGTGCCAGCAGCCCGGCGGGTTCCCACTACGAGCAGTACTTC	CASSPAGSHYEQYF